This passage covers 3 T cell receptor beta chains from one sample sequenced in a study of blood T cells in healthy people across ages. The second PCR ran about 6 to 11 cycles with a sample-barcoded 5' primer and J-beta primers. TCRdb used MiXCR to reprocess the 5' RACE reads, holding one entry per CDR3 protein. The repertoire holds around 1,100,000 distinct CDR3 sequences, with about two fifths as singletons. The sample was blood. These receptors were obtained from a man aged 18-30 years in good health.

This chain joins TRBV27 and TRBJ2-7, with 8 nucleotides matching TRBD2. The CDR3 is 16 residues long. Trimming at V came to 4 bases and at J to 6 bases, leaving 14 bases not matched to a gene. Looked up from germline, CDR1 is MNHEY and CDR2 is SMNVEV (reference sequence). The CDR3 here is CASSSTPTSAGGEQYF. The CDR3 bases are TGTGCCAGCAGTTCTACCCCGACTAGCGCGGGGGGCGAGCAGTACTTC.

The chain uses TRBV27 and TRBJ2-5; TRBD1 or TRBD2 may be the D gene (5 bases each). The CDR3 is 13 residues long. The germline gives CDR1 MNHEY, CDR2 SMNVEV (reference sequence). V was trimmed by 7 bases and J by 5 bases, leaving 14 bases between them. The CDR3 DNA follows: TGTGCCAGCACCCCTGGCCGGGGCGAGACCCAGTACTTC. Its translation: CASTPGRGETQYF.

The chain uses TRBV18 and TRBJ1-2; D remains ambiguous. Germline V gives CDR1 KGHSH, CDR2 LQKENI. V gave up 2 bases and J gave up 0 bases, with 7 bases separating them. The CDR3 is 14 amino acids. CDR3 sequence (DNA): TGTGCCAGCTCACCAAACGTAGCTAACTATGGCTACACCTTC. It translates to CASSPNVANYGYTF.